These T cell receptor beta chains were read from a single sample in a study of blood T cells in healthy people across ages. MiXCR, applied by TCRdb to the 5' RACE reads, yields one record per CDR3 protein. Of around 800,000 distinct CDR3 sequences in the sample, about 62% were seen once. The specimen sequenced was blood. These TCRs come from a man aged 25 to 40 in good health. Both conserved end residues are part of each CDR3. The D gene is left open where the match is weak. Size values are once, few and many counts, or a class for expanded clones, and some rows have none.

len	abundance	v_gene	j_gene	d_gene	CDR3aa	CDR3nt
13	few	TRBV12-3/TRBV12-4	TRBJ1-4	TRBD1	CASSSGQDEKLFF	TGTGCCAGCAGTTCCGGACAGGATGAAAAACTGTTTTTT
17	NA	TRBV7-8	TRBJ2-3	NA	CASSPLGYTTSTDTQYF	TGTGCCAGCAGCCCCCTCGGCTACACCACTAGCACAGATACGCAGTATTTT
12	NA	TRBV20-1	TRBJ1-2	NA	CSAYKGEDSYTF	TGCAGTGCTTACAAAGGCGAGGATAGCTACACCTTC
16	NA	TRBV28	TRBJ2-5	NA	CASSLGRAAIRETQYF	TGTGCCAGCAGTTTAGGCCGCGCGGCCATTCGAGAGACCCAGTACTTC
14	NA	TRBV2	TRBJ1-5	TRBD1	CASILGQGNQPQHF	TGTGCCAGCATTCTGGGACAGGGCAATCAGCCCCAGCATTTT
17	few	TRBV20-1	TRBJ2-7	TRBD2	CSASPGLAGGTSYEQYF	TGCAGTGCTAGTCCGGGACTAGCGGGGGGAACCTCCTACGAGCAGTACTTC
16	NA	TRBV6-5	TRBJ2-5	NA	CASSYSGGGGLREQYF	TGTGCCAGCAGTTACTCGGGGGGTGGCGGACTACGAGAGCAGTACTTC
15	few	TRBV12-3/TRBV12-4	TRBJ1-4	NA	CASSSAGATNEKLFF	TGTGCCAGCAGTTCCGCGGGAGCAACTAATGAAAAACTGTTTTTT
14	NA	TRBV7-2	TRBJ2-5	NA	CASSLNAGQETQYF	TGTGCCAGCAGCTTAAATGCAGGACAAGAGACCCAGTACTTC
15	NA	TRBV20-1	TRBJ2-1	TRBD1	CSALSGTGDSNEQFF	TGCAGTGCTCTCTCCGGGACAGGGGATTCCAATGAGCAGTTCTTC
15	NA	TRBV5-1	TRBJ2-3	NA	CASRSGYPFTDTQYF	TGCGCCAGCAGGTCAGGGTACCCCTTCACAGATACGCAGTATTTT
15	NA	TRBV20-1	TRBJ2-1	TRBD1	CSASRTGQGRNEQFF	TGCAGTGCTAGTCGGACGGGACAGGGGAGGAATGAGCAGTTCTTC
14	NA	TRBV19	TRBJ2-5	NA	CASSRQAHQETQYF	TGTGCCAGTAGTCGGCAGGCCCATCAAGAGACCCAGTACTTC
16	NA	TRBV7-2	TRBJ2-5	NA	CASSLGVGITEETQYF	TGTGCCAGCAGCTTAGGGGTAGGGATAACAGAAGAGACCCAGTACTTC
14	once	TRBV6-6	TRBJ2-7	NA	CASSYAWPIYEQYF	TGTGCCAGCAGTTACGCGTGGCCCATCTACGAGCAGTACTTC
15	NA	TRBV7-9	TRBJ2-1	NA	CASSLVRERYNEQFF	TGTGCCAGCAGCTTAGTCCGGGAGCGGTACAATGAGCAGTTCTTC
11	NA	TRBV7-9	TRBJ1-2	TRBD1	CAHQGAYGYTF	TGTGCCCACCAGGGGGCATATGGCTACACCTTC
14	NA	TRBV27	TRBJ2-7	TRBD2	CATGSGGPSYEQYF	TGTGCCACCGGTAGCGGGGGACCTTCCTACGAGCAGTACTTC
15	NA	TRBV18	TRBJ1-1	NA	CASSSEGGARTEAFF	TGTGCCAGCTCATCAGAAGGGGGGGCGCGGACTGAAGCTTTCTTT
18	NA	TRBV21-1	TRBJ2-1	NA	CASSIGAQGHPGYNEQFF	TGTGCCAGCAGCATTGGGGCCCAGGGGCATCCGGGCTACAATGAGCAGTTCTTC
14	few	TRBV29-1	TRBJ2-7	NA	CSAGRGHRPYEQYF	TGCAGCGCGGGGCGCGGACACCGTCCATACGAGCAGTACTTC
14	NA	TRBV20-1	TRBJ2-4	TRBD2	CSAYTSGGAGIQYF	TGCAGTGCCTACACTAGCGGGGGGGCAGGCATTCAGTACTTC
18	few	TRBV9	TRBJ2-3	TRBD1	CASSGDRGRVYSTDTQYF	TGTGCCAGCAGCGGGGACAGGGGGCGGGTCTATAGCACAGATACGCAGTATTTT
17	NA	TRBV6-5	TRBJ1-4	NA	CASSYSRREGTNEKLFF	TGTGCCAGCAGTTACTCCCGGCGGGAAGGGACTAATGAAAAACTGTTTTTT
14	NA	TRBV7-9	TRBJ1-6	NA	CASSRGGEDSPLHF	TGTGCCAGCAGCCGCGGCGGGGAAGATTCACCCCTCCACTTT
14	few	TRBV5-1	TRBJ2-7	NA	CASSWSTGSYEQYF	TGCGCCAGCAGCTGGAGCACGGGATCCTACGAGCAGTACTTC
15	NA	TRBV6-1	TRBJ2-1	NA	CASSEAVEGGAEQFF	TGTGCCAGCAGTGAGGCCGTTGAAGGTGGGGCTGAGCAGTTCTTC
15	NA	TRBV20-1	TRBJ1-2	TRBD1	CSARVEDRGPIGYTF	TGCAGTGCTAGAGTCGAGGACAGGGGGCCTATAGGCTACACCTTC
19	NA	TRBV12-3/TRBV12-4	TRBJ1-4	TRBD1	CASSSTDRDGVATNEKLFF	TGTGCCAGCAGTAGTACCGACAGGGACGGTGTCGCAACTAATGAAAAACTGTTTTTT
14	NA	TRBV13	TRBJ2-3	NA	CASSSSDTAGTQYF	TGTGCCAGCAGCTCCTCAGACACCGCCGGTACGCAGTATTTT
15	NA	TRBV12-3/TRBV12-4	TRBJ1-5	TRBD1	CASSLAGGPNQPQHF	TGTGCCAGCAGTTTAGCAGGGGGCCCCAATCAGCCCCAGCATTTT
14	NA	TRBV6-1	TRBJ2-1	TRBD2	CASSTSGLAREQFF	TGTGCCAGCAGTACTAGCGGACTAGCACGTGAGCAGTTCTTC
15	NA	TRBV2	TRBJ2-1	TRBD1	CASKFPGGQGNEQFF	TGTGCCAGCAAATTCCCGGGGGGACAGGGTAATGAGCAGTTCTTC
15	NA	TRBV10-3	TRBJ1-5	NA	CAISDGGGSNQPQHF	TGTGCCATCAGTGACGGTGGGGGAAGCAATCAGCCCCAGCATTTT
15	NA	TRBV5-5	TRBJ1-2	NA	CASSLVAQGGSGYTF	TGTGCCAGCAGCTTGGTTGCACAGGGAGGGAGTGGCTACACCTTC
12	few	TRBV6-6	TRBJ2-7	NA	CASSQSQAEQYF	TGTGCCAGCAGCCAATCCCAGGCCGAGCAGTACTTC
13	few	TRBV29-1	TRBJ1-6	NA	CSVRDSQGSPLHF	TGCAGCGTTCGGGACTCCCAGGGATCACCCCTCCACTTT
15	NA	TRBV7-2	TRBJ2-1	TRBD1	CASSRTGGEEFEQFF	TGTGCCAGCAGCCGGACAGGGGGCGAAGAATTTGAGCAGTTCTTC
13	NA	TRBV20-1	TRBJ2-7	NA	CSARDRDPYEQYF	TGCAGTGCTAGAGATCGGGACCCCTACGAGCAGTACTTC
12	NA	TRBV20-1	TRBJ2-1	TRBD1	CSARAAGGEQFF	TGCAGTGCTAGGGCGGCAGGGGGTGAGCAGTTCTTC
15	NA	TRBV7-9	TRBJ1-4	TRBD1	CASSLDGDRAEKLFF	TGTGCCAGCAGCTTAGATGGGGACAGGGCTGAAAAACTGTTTTTT
14	NA	TRBV7-3	TRBJ1-2	NA	CASSSGGQGDGYTF	TGTGCCAGCAGCTCCGGGGGGCAGGGTGACGGCTACACCTTC
16	NA	TRBV27	TRBJ1-2	TRBD1	CASSSSPTGTADGYTF	TGTGCCAGCAGCTCTTCGCCGACGGGGACAGCCGATGGCTACACCTTC
16	few	TRBV15	TRBJ2-1	TRBD2	CATSRDRASGDNEQFF	TGTGCCACCAGCAGAGATAGGGCTAGCGGGGACAATGAGCAGTTCTTC
17	few	TRBV7-2	TRBJ2-6	NA	CASSSVGGNSGANVLTF	TGTGCCAGCAGCTCAGTAGGGGGAAACTCTGGGGCCAACGTCCTGACTTTC
13	NA	TRBV29-1	TRBJ1-2	TRBD1	CSVVGGTGYGYTF	TGCAGCGTTGTGGGCGGGACAGGGTATGGCTACACCTTC
17	NA	TRBV7-2	TRBJ2-3	TRBD2	CASSLSSPGLAVNTQYF	TGTGCCAGCAGCTTATCTAGTCCGGGACTAGCGGTGAATACGCAGTATTTT
16	NA	TRBV27	TRBJ2-7	NA	CASRSAGGDSAYEQYF	TGTGCCAGCAGATCAGCCGGCGGGGACAGTGCCTACGAGCAGTACTTC
18	NA	TRBV28	TRBJ2-1	TRBD2	CASTKRAASGMGYNEQFF	TGTGCCAGCACAAAGAGGGCGGCTAGCGGGATGGGGTACAATGAGCAGTTCTTC
14	NA	TRBV4-2	TRBJ2-7	NA	CASSRRQTGNEQYF	TGTGCCAGCAGCCGACGACAAACGGGTAACGAGCAGTACTTC
14	once	TRBV12-3/TRBV12-4	TRBJ2-1	NA	CASSLFLLRLEQFF	TGTGCCAGCAGTTTATTCCTACTCCGACTGGAGCAGTTCTTC
11	NA	TRBV20-1	TRBJ2-7	NA	CSARLSYEQYF	TGCAGTGCTAGATTATCCTACGAGCAGTACTTC
15	NA	TRBV7-2	TRBJ1-2	TRBD1	CASSLTGTGPYGYTF	TGTGCCAGCAGCTTAACGGGGACAGGGCCCTATGGCTACACCTTC
16	NA	TRBV4-1	TRBJ2-5	NA	CASSQATYGTRETQYF	TGCGCCAGCAGCCAGGCAACCTATGGGACTCGGGAGACCCAGTACTTC
14	NA	TRBV3-1	TRBJ1-5	TRBD1	CASSQETGRQPQHF	TGTGCCAGCAGCCAAGAGACAGGGCGTCAGCCCCAGCATTTT
16	NA	TRBV20-1	TRBJ2-7	TRBD2	CSASNLAGVISYEQYF	TGCAGTGCTAGTAACCTAGCGGGGGTCATCTCCTACGAGCAGTACTTC
14	few	TRBV3-1	TRBJ2-1	TRBD2	CASSPTSGGYEQFF	TGTGCCAGCAGCCCTACTAGCGGGGGATATGAGCAGTTCTTC
14	NA	TRBV29-1	TRBJ2-7	NA	CSYTTRQDSYEQYF	TGCAGCTATACCACTAGACAGGACTCCTACGAGCAGTACTTC
18	NA	TRBV4-3	TRBJ1-2	NA	CASSRGRGGLGANYGYTF	TGCGCCAGCAGCCGGGGCCGGGGAGGTTTAGGGGCTAACTATGGCTACACCTTC